Described below is a single TCR beta chain sequence and its context. Its antigen is undetermined. This specimen comes from a study of lymphopenia after photon versus proton radiotherapy. Study-level findings and limits: Authors raise, but do not show, better survival with proton therapy. After the lymphocyte nadir, photon-treated repertoires showed oligoclonal expansion, especially of CD8+ Temra cells.

Measured with immunoSEQ multiplex PCR; TCRdb has only the in-frame clones, and not every one. In the table there are 55,000 to 75,000 clones, around 90% of which are singletons. This CDR3 spans 15 amino acids. The receptor was derived from a woman in her 70s with pancreatic cancer. The chain uses TRBV21-1 and TRBJ2-7; the table assigns TRBD1, which was not confirmed against the DNA. TRBV21-1 is an annotated pseudogene. The source material was peripheral blood, sampled from a patient treated with photon-based radiotherapy. The CDR3 bases are TGTGCCAGCAGCAAAGTGGTAGGGGACTCCTACGAGCAGTACTTC. Residues: CASSKVVGDSYEQYF.